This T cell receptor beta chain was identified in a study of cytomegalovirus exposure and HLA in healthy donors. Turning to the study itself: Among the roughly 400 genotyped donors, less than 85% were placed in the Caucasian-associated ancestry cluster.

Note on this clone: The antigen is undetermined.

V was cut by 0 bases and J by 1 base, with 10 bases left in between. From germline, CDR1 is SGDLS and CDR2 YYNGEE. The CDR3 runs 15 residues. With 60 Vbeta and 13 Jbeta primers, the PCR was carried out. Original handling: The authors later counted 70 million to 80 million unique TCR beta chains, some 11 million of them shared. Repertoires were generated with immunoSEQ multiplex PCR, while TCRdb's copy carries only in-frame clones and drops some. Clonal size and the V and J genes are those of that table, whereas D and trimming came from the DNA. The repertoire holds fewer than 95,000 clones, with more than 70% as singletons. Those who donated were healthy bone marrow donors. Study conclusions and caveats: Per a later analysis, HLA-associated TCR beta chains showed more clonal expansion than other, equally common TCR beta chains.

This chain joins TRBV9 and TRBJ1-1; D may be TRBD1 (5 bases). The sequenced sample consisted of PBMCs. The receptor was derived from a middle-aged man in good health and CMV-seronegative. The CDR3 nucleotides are TGTGCCAGCAGCGTAGTTGGGGGGTGGAACACTGAAGCTTTCTTT. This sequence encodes CASSVVGGWNTEAFF.